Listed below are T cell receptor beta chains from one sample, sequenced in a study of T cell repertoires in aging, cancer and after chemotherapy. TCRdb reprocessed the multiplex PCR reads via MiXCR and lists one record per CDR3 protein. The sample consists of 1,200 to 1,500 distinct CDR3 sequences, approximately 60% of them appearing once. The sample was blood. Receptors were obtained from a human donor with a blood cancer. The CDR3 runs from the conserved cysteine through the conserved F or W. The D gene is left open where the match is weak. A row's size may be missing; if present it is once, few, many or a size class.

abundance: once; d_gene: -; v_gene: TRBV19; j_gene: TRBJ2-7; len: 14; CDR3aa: CASSPGQSPYEQYF; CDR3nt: TGTGCCAGTAGTCCCGGACAGTCCCCCTACGAGCAGTACTTC
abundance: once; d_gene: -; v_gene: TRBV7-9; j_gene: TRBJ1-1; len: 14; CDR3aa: CASSFRQGNTEAFF; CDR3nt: TGTGCCAGCAGCTTCCGGCAGGGGAACACTGAAGCTTTCTTT
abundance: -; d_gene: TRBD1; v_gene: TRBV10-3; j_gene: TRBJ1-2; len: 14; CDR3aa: CAISDRDRGYGYTF; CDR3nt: TGTGCCATCAGTGACCGGGACAGGGGTTATGGCTACACCTTC
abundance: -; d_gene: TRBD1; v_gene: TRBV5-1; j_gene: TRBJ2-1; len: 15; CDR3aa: CASSKDRGSYNEQFF; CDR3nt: TGTGCCAGCAGCAAGGACAGGGGCTCCTACAATGAGCAGTTCTTC
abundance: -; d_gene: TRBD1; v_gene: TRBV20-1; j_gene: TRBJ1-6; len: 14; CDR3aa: CSATGQGLKSPLHF; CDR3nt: TGCAGTGCCACGGGACAGGGTTTAAAATCACCCCTCCACTTT
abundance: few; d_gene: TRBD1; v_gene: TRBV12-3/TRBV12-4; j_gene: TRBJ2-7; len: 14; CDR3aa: CASSDGQGAYEQYF; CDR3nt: TGTGCCAGCAGTGATGGACAGGGTGCCTACGAGCAGTACTTC
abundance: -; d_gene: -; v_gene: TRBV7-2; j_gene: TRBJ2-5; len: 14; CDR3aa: CASSFRDRGATQYF; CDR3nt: TGTGCCAGCAGCTTTAGGGATAGAGGGGCCACCCAGTACTTC
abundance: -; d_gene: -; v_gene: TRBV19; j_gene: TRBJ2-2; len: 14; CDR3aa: CASSGQPNTGELFF; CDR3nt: TGTGCCAGTTCTGGACAGCCGAACACCGGGGAGCTGTTTTTT
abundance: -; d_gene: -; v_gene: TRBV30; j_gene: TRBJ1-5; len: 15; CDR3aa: CAWSETRGGLRTQHF; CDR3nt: TGTGCCTGGAGCGAAACCCGCGGGGGACTGAGAACCCAGCATTTT
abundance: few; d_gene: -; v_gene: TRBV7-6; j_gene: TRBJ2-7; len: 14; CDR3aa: CASTPGAVGHEQYF; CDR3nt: TGTGCCAGCACCCCGGGGGCTGTCGGACACGAGCAGTACTTC
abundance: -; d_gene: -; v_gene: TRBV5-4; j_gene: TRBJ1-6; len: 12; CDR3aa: CASRRDNSPLHF; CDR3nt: TGTGCCAGCAGACGGGATAATTCACCCCTCCACTTT
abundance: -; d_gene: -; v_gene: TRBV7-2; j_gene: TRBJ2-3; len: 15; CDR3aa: CASSALYTGADTQYF; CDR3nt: TGTGCCAGCAGCGCCCTTTATACGGGGGCAGATACGCAGTATTTT
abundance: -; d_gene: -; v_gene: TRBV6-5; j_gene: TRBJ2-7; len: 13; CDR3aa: CATAPGGAYEQYF; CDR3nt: TGTGCCACCGCCCCGGGGGGCGCCTACGAGCAGTACTTC
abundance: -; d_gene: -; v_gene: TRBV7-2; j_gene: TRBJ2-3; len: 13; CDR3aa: CASSSPGSLGQYF; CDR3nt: TGTGCCAGCAGCTCCCCGGGATCCTTGGGGCAGTATTTT
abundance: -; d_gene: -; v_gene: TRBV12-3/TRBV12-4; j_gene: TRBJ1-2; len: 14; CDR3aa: CASREGNRNYGYTF; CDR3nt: TGTGCCAGCAGAGAAGGGAATCGAAACTATGGCTACACCTTC
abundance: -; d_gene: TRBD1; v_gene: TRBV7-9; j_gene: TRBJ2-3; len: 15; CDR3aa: CASSLVGQGTDTQYF; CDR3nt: TGTGCCAGCAGCTTAGTTGGACAGGGCACAGATACGCAGTATTTT
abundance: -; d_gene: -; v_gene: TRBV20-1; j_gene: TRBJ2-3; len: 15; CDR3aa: CSAPELAESTDTQYF; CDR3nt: TGCAGTGCTCCAGAATTAGCGGAGAGCACAGATACGCAGTATTTT
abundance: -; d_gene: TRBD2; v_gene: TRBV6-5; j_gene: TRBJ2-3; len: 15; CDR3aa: CASRNNGGATDTQYF; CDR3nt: TGTGCCAGCCGAAATAACGGGGGGGCTACAGATACGCAGTATTTT
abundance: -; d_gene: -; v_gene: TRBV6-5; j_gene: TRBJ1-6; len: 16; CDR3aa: CASSHPTGPMGSPLHF; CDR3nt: TGTGCCAGCAGCCACCCTACCGGGCCCATGGGGTCACCCCTCCACTTT
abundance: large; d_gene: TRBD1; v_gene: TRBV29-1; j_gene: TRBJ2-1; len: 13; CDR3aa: CSVVQGSYNEQFF; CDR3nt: TGCAGCGTTGTACAGGGGAGCTACAATGAGCAGTTCTTC
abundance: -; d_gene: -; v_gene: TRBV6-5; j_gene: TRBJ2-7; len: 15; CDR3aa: CASSQGHISFDEQYF; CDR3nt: TGCGCCAGCAGCCAAGGACATATTAGCTTCGACGAGCAGTACTTC
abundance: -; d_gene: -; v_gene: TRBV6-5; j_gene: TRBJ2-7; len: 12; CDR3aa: CASSADLYEQYF; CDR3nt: TGTGCCAGCAGTGCCGACCTCTACGAGCAGTACTTC
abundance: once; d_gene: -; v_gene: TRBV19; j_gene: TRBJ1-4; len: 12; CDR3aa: CASSTNPGGLFF; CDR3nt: TGTGCCAGTAGTACGAACCCGGGAGGACTGTTTTTT
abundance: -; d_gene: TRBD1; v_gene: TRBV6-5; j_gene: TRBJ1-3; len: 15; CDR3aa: CASTQGQSSGNTIYF; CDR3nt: TGTGCCAGCACCCAGGGACAGTCCTCTGGAAACACCATATATTTT
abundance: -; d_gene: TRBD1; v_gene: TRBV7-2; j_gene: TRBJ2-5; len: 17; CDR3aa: CASSPQGGRTYQETQYF; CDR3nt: TGTGCCAGCAGCCCACAGGGGGGTAGAACGTACCAAGAGACCCAGTACTTC
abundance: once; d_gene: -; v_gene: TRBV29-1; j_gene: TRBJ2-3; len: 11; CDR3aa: CSVVEVDTQYF; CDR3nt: TGCAGCGTCGTTGAAGTAGATACGCAGTATTTT
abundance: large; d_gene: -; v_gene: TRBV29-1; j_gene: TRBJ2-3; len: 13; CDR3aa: CSVATSPTDTQYF; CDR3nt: TGCAGCGTTGCTACTAGCCCTACAGATACGCAGTATTTT
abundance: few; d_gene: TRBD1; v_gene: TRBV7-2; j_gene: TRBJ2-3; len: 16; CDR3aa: CASSRAGTGFTDTQYF; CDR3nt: TGTGCCAGCAGCAGAGCCGGGACAGGGTTCACAGATACGCAGTATTTT
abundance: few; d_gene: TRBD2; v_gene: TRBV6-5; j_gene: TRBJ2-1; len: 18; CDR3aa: CASSYSKRGGRASNEQFF; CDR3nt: TGTGCCAGCAGTTACTCGAAGCGGGGCGGGAGGGCCTCCAATGAGCAGTTCTTC
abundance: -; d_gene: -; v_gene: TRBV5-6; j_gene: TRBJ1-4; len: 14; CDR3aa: CASSLEPEAEKLFF; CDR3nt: TGTGCCAGCAGCTTGGAGCCCGAGGCTGAAAAACTGTTTTTT
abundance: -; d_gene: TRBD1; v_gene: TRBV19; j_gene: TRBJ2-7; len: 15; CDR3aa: CASSWGTGGHYEQYF; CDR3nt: TGTGCCAGTAGTTGGGGCACAGGGGGGCACTACGAGCAGTACTTC
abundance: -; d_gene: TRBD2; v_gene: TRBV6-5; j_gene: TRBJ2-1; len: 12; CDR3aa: CASSRAFSGREF; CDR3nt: TGTGCCAGCAGTCGTGCTTTTAGCGGGAGGGAGTTC
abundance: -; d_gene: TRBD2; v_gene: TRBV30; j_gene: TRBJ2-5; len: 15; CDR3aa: CAWSPGLAEQETQYF; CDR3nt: TGTGCCTGGAGTCCGGGACTAGCGGAACAAGAGACCCAGTACTTC
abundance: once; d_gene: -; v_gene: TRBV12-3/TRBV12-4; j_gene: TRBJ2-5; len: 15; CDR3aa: CASKSGGGIQETQYF; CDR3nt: TGTGCCAGCAAGTCAGGGGGAGGAATCCAAGAGACCCAGTACTTC
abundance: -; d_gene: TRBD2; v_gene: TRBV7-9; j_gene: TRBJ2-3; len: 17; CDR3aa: CASSGASGGTSTDTQYF; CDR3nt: TGTGCCAGCAGCGGCGCTAGCGGGGGGACTAGCACAGATACGCAGTATTTT
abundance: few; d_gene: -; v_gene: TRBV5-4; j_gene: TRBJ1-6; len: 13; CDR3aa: CASSLYENSPLHF; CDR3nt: TGTGCCAGCAGCTTGTACGAGAATTCACCCCTCCACTTT
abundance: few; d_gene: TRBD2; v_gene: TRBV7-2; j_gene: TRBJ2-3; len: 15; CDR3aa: CASSLQIAGAGTQYF; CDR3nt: TGTGCCAGCAGCTTACAAATAGCGGGGGCGGGTACGCAGTATTTT
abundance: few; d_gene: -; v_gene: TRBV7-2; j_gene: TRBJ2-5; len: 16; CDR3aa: CASSLIGGGALETQYF; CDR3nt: TGTGCCAGCAGCTTAATCGGTGGGGGGGCCCTTGAGACCCAGTACTTC
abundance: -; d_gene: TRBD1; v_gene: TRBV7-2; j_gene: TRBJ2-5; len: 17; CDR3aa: CASSPQGGRTYQENQYF; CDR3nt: TGTGCCAGCAGCCCACAGGGGGGTAGAACGTACCAAGAGAACCAGTACTTC
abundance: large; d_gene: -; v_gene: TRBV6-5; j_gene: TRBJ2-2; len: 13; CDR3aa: CATQRDGTGELFF; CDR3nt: TGTGCCACCCAAAGGGACGGCACCGGGGAGCTGTTTTTT
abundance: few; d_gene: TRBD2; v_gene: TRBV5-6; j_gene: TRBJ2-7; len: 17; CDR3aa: CASSYRTSGRGSHEQYF; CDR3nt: TGTGCCAGCAGCTACCGGACTAGCGGGAGAGGATCCCACGAGCAGTACTTC
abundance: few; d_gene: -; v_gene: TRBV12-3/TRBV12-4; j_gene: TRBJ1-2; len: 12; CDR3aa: CASSLEGRGYTF; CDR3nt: TGTGCCAGCAGTTTAGAGGGGAGAGGCTACACCTTC
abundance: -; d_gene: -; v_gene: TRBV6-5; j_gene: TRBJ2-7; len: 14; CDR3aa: CASSYSTGPYEQYF; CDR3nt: TGTGCCAGCAGTTACTCGACCGGACCCTACGAGCAGTACTTC
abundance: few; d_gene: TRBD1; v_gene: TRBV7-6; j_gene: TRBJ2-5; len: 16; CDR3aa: CASSFRDRGRQETQYF; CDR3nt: TGTGCCAGCAGCTTCCGGGACAGGGGGCGTCAAGAGACCCAGTACTTC
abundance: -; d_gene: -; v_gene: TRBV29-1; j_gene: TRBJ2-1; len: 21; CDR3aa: CSVLGLSGEPEKWSSYNEQFF; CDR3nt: TGCAGCGTTCTTGGACTATCGGGGGAGCCAGAAAAATGGAGCTCCTACAATGAGCAGTTCTTC
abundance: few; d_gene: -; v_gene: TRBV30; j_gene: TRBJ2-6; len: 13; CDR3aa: CAWGRLQANVLTF; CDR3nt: TGTGCCTGGGGCAGGCTGCAGGCCAACGTCCTGACTTTC
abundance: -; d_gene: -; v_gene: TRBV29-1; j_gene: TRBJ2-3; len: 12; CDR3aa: CSVEDLKDRQYF; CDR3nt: TGCAGCGTTGAAGATCTTAAAGACCGGCAGTATTTT
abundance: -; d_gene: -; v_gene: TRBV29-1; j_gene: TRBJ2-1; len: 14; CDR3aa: CSLLKAIRYNEQFF; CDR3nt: TGCAGCCTTCTCAAGGCTATTCGGTACAATGAGCAGTTCTTC
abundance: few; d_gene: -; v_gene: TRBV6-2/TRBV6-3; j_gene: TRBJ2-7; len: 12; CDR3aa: CASSYIGDEQYF; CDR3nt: TGTGCCAGCAGTTACATAGGGGACGAGCAGTACTTC
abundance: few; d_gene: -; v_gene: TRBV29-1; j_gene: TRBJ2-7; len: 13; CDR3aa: CSVGSRNAYEQYF; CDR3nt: TGCAGCGTTGGAAGTCGAAACGCCTACGAGCAGTACTTC
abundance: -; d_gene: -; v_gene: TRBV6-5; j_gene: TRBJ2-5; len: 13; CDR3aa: CASSYGGSETQYF; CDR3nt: TGTGCCAGCAGTTACGGGGGTTCGGAGACCCAGTACTTC
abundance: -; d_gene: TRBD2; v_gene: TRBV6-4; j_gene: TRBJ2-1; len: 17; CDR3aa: CASSEGFIAGGRNEQFF; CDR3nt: TGTGCCAGCAGTGAGGGATTCATAGCGGGAGGGCGCAATGAGCAGTTCTTC
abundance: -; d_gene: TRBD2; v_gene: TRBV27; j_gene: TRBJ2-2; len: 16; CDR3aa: CASSQFASGGTGELFF; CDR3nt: TGTGCCAGCAGTCAGTTCGCTAGCGGGGGTACCGGGGAGCTGTTTTTT
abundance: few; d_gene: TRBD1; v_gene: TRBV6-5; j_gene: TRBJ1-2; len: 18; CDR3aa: CASSYRDGRDRVDYGYTF; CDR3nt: TGTGCCAGCAGTTACAGGGATGGCAGGGACAGGGTGGACTATGGCTACACCTTC
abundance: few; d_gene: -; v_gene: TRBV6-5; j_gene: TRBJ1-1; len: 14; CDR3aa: CASTYAPRSSEAFF; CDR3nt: TGTGCCAGCACCTACGCCCCCCGGTCTTCTGAAGCTTTCTTT
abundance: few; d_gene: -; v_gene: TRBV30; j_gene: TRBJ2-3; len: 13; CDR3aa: CACGTPGADTQYF; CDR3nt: TGTGCCTGCGGGACACCTGGGGCAGATACGCAGTATTTT
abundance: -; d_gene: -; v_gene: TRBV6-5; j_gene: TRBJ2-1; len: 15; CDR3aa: CASRPRQASYNEQFF; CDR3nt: TGTGCCAGCCGACCCCGCCAGGCCTCCTACAATGAGCAGTTCTTC
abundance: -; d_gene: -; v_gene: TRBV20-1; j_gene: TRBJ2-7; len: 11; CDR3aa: CSAGPGLEQYF; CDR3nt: TGCAGTGCTGGCCCAGGTCTCGAGCAGTACTTC
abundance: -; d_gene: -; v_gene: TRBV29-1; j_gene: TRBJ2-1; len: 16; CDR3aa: CSVDLIGHRPYNEQFF; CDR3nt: TGCAGCGTTGATTTGATCGGACATCGACCCTACAATGAGCAGTTCTTC
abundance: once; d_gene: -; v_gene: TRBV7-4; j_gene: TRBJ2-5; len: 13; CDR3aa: CASSARGEEAQYF; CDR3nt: TGTGCCAGCAGCGCACGGGGAGAGGAGGCCCAGTACTTC